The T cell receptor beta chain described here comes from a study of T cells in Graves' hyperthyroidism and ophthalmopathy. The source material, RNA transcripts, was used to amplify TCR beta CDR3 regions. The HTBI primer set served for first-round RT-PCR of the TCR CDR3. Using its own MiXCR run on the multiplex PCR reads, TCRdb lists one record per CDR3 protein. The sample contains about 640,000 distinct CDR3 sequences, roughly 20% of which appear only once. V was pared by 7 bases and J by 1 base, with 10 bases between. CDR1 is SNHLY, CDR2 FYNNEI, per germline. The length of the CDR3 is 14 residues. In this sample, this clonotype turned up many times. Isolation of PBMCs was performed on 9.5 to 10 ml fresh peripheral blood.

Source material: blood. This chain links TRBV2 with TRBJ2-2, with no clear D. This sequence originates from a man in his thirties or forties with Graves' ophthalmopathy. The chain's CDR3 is CASMTQRNTGELFF. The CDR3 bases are TGTGCCAGCATGACCCAGAGGAACACCGGGGAGCTGTTTTTT.